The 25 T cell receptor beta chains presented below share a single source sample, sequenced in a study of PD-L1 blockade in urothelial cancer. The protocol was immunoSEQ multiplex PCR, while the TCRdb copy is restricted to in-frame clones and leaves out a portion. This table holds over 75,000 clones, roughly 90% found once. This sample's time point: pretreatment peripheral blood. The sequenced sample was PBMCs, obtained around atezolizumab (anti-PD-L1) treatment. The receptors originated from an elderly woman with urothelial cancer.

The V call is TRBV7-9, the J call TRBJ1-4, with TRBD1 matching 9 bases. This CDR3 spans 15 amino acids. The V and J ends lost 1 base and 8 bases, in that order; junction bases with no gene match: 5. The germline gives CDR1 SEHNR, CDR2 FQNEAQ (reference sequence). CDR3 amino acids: CASSLGTGTGEKLFF. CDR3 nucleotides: TGTGCCAGCAGCTTAGGTACCGGGACAGGGGAAAAACTGTTTTTT. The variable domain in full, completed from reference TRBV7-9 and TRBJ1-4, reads DTGVSQNPRHKITKRGQNVTFRCDPISEHNRLYWYRQTLGQGPEFLTYFQNEAQLEKSRLLSDRFSAERPKGSFSTLEIQRTEQGDSAMYLCASSLGTGTGEKLFFGSGTQLSVL.

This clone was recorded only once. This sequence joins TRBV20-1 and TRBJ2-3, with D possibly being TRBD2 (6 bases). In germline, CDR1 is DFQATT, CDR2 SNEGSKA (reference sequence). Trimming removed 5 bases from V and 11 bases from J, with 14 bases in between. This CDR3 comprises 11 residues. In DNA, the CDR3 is TGCAGTGCTCCTAACTGGGGAGGGCAGTATTTT. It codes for CSAPNWGGQYF.

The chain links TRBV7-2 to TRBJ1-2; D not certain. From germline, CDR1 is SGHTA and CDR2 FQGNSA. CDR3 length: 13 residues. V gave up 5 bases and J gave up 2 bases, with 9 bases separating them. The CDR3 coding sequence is TGTGCCAGCAGCCCCGAGAGCAACTATGGCTACACCTTC. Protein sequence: CASSPESNYGYTF.

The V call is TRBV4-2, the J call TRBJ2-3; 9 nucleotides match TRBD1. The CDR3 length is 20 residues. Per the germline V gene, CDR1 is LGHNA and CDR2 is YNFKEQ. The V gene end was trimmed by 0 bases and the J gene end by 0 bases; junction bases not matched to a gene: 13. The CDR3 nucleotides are TGTGCCAGCAGCCAAGAAATTTCCCCTGCCGGGACAGGGAGCACAGATACGCAGTATTTT. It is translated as CASSQEISPAGTGSTDTQYF.

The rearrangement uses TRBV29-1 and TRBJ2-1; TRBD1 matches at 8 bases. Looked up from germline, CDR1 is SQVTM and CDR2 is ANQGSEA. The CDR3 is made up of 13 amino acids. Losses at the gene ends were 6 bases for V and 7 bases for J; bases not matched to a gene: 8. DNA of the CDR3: TGCAGCGTCTCAGGGGGCCGAGGGAATGAGCAGTTCTTC. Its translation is CSVSGGRGNEQFF.

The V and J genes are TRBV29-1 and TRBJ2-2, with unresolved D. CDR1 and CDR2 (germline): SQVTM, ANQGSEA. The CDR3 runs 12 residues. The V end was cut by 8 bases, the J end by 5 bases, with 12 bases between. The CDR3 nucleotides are TGCAGCTCGTCAGCCGGGACCGGGGAGCTGTTTTTT. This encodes CSSSAGTGELFF.

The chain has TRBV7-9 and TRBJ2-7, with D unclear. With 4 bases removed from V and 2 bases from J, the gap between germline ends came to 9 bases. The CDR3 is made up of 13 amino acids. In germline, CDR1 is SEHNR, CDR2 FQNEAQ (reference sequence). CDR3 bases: TGTGCCAGCAGCTCGAATTCTACCTACGAGCAGTACTTC. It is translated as CASSSNSTYEQYF.

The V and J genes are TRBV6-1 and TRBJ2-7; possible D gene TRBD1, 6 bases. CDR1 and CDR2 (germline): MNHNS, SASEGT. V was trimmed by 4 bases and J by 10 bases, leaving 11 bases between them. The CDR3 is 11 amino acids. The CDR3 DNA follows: TGTGCCAGCAGTGCACAGGGCGCACAGTACTTC. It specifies CASSAQGAQYF.

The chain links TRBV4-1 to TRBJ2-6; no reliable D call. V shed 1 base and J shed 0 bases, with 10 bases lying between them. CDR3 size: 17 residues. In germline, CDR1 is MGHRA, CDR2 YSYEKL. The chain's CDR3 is CASSQASVSSGANVLTF. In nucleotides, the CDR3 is TGCGCCAGCAGCCAAGCGTCGGTTTCCTCTGGGGCCAACGTCCTGACTTTC.

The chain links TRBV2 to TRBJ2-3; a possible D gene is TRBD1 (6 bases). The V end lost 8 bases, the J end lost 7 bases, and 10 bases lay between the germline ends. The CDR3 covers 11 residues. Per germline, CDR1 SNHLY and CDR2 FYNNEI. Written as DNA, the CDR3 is TGTGCCAGCTTAGACAGGAATACGCAGTATTTT. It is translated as CASLDRNTQYF.

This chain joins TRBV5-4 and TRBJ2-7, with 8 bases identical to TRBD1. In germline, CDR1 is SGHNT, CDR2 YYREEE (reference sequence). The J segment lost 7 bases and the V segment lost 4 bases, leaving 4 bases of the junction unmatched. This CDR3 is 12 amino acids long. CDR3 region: CASSRQGWEQYF. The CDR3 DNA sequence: TGTGCCAGCAGCCGACAGGGGTGGGAGCAGTACTTC.

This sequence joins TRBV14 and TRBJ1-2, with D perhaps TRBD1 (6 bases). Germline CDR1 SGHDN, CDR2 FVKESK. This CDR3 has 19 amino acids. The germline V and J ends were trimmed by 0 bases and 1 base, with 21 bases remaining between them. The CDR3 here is CASSQDIRTAALFNYGYTF. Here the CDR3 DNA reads TGTGCCAGCAGCCAAGATATCAGGACAGCCGCCCTATTTAACTATGGCTACACCTTC.

CDR3 nucleotides: TGCGCCAGCAGCTTGGACGTGACAGGGACTAATGAAAAACTGTTTTTT. Protein: CASSLDVTGTNEKLFF. V is TRBV5-1 and J is TRBJ1-4; the match to TRBD1 covers 7 bases. Germline assignment: CDR1 SGHRS and CDR2 YFSETQ. CDR3 length: 16 residues. V was pared by 0 bases and J by 2 bases, with 4 bases of the junction left unmatched.

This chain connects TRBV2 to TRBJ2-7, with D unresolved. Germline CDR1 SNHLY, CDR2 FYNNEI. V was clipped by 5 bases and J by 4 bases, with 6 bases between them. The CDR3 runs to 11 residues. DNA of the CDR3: TGTGCCAGCAGTCCCTTATACGAGCAGTACTTC. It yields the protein CASSPLYEQYF.

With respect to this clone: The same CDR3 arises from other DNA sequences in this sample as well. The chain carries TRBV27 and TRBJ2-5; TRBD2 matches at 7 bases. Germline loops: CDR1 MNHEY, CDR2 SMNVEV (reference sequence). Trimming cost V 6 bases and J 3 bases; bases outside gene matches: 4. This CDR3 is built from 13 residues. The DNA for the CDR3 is TGTGCCAGCAGGTTGCTAGCGGAAGAGACCCAGTACTTC. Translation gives CASRLLAEETQYF.

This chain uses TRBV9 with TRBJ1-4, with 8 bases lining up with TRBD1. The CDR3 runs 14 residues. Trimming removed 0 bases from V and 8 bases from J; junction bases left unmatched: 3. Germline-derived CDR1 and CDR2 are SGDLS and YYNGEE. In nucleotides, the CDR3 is TGTGCCAGCAGCGTAGGGACAGGGCAGGAAAAACTGTTTTTT. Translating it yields CASSVGTGQEKLFF.

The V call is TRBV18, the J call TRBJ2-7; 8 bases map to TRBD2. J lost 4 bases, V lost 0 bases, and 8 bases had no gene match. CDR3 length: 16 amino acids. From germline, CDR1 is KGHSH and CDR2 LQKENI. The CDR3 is CASSPPGSSGWYEQYF. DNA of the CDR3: TGTGCCAGCTCACCACCCGGTTCTAGCGGGTGGTACGAGCAGTACTTC.

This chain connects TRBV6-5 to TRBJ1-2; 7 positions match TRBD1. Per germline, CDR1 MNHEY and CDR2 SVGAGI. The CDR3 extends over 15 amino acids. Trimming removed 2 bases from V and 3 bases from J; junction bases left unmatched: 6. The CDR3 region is CASSYRGLGDYGYTF. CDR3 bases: TGTGCCAGCAGTTACAGGGGGCTGGGGGACTATGGCTACACCTTC.

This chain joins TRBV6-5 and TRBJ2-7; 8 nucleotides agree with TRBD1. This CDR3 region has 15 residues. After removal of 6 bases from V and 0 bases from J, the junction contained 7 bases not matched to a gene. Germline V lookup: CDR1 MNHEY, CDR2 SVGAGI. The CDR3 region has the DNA TGTGCCAGCAGATCGACAGGGGCCTACTCCTACGAGCAGTACTTC. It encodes CASRSTGAYSYEQYF.

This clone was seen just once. The CDR3, as DNA: TGCGCCAGCAGTGGGGTTAGAGGCTATGGCTACACCTTC. Translated: CASSGVRGYGYTF. The V call is TRBV10-1, the J call TRBJ1-2; D is undetermined. Germline lookup yields CDR1 WNHNN and CDR2 SYGVQD (reference sequence). Deletions cut 4 bases from V and 4 bases from J, with 10 bases between. CDR3 size: 13 residues.

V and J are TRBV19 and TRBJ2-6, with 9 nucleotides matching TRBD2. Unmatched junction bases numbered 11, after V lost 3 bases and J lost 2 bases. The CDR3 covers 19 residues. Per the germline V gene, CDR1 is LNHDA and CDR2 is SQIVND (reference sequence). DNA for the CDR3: TGTGCCAGTAGTATTGCAGCGGGAGGTTTTCGTCCTGGGGCCAACGTCCTGACTTTC. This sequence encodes CASSIAAGGFRPGANVLTF.

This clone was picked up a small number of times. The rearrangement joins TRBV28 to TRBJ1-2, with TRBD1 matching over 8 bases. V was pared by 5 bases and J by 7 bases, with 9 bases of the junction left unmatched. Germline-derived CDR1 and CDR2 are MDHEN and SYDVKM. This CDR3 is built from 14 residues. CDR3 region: CASSRGGTGGGYTF. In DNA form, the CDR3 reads TGTGCCAGCAGTCGGGGAGGGACAGGTGGTGGCTACACCTTC.

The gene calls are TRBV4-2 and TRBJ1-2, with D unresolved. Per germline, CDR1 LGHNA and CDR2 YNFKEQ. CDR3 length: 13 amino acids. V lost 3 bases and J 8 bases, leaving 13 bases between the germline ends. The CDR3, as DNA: TGTGCCAGCAGCCAGTACGGGATGCAAGGCTACACCTTC. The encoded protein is CASSQYGMQGYTF.

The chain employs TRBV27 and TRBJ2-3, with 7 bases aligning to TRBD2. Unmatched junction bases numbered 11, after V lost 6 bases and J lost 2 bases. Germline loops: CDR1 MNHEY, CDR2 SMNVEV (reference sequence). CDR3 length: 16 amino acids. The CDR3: CASSRELASVTDTQYF. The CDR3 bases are TGTGCCAGCAGCCGAGAACTAGCGTCCGTCACAGATACGCAGTATTTT.

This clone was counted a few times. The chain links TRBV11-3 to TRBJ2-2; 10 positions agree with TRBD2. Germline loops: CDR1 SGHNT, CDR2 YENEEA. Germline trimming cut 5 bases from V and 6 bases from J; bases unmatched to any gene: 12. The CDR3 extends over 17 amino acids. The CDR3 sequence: CASSPLPSGSKSGELFF. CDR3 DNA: TGTGCCAGCAGCCCCCTTCCTAGCGGGAGTAAATCCGGGGAGCTGTTTTTT. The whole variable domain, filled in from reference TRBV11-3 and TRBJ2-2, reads EAGVVQSPRYKIIEKKQPVAFWCNPISGHNTLYWYLQNLGQGPELLIRYENEEAVDDSQLPKDRFSAERLKGVDSTLKIQPAELGDSAVYLCASSPLPSGSKSGELFFGEGSRLTVL.